The source of this T cell receptor beta chain is a study of shared clonotypes between healthy human individuals. This clone was observed a few times. V lost 3 bases and J lost 2, with 22 bases in between. The CDR3 contains 18 residues. CDR1 and CDR2 (germline): SGHAT, FQDESV (reference sequence). Data came from immunoSEQ multiplex PCR; TCRdb stores just in-frame clones and leaves some out. The sample carries about 1.1 million clones, 70% to 80% recorded once. Specimen: memory CD4+ T cells from PBMCs. This sample's subset: CD45RA-negative fraction. The rearrangement uses TRBV11-1 and TRBJ1-1; D is unresolved. The TCR comes from a man aged 18 to 35 in good health. Some clones in this sample may be carry-over from other donors' samples. The CDR3 spells CASSFQSWNPEENTEAFF. The CDR3 bases are TGTGCCAGCAGCTTTCAGAGTTGGAATCCCGAGGAAAACACTGAAGCTTTCTTT.